These 29 T cell receptor beta chains share one sample of origin, sequenced in a study of early T cells in non-severe SARS-CoV-2 infection. In TCRdb, the 5' RACE reads were re-called with MiXCR into one record per CDR3 protein. The table has some 28,000 distinct CDR3 sequences, roughly 5% seen once. Sequenced sample: whole blood. The receptors come from an adult who was a healthcare worker with PCR-confirmed SARS-CoV-2 infection or an uninfected control (not recorded which).

This clonotype was recorded many times. J is TRBJ2-1 and V is TRBV7-2; 7 nucleotides match TRBD2. CDR1 and CDR2 from the germline V gene are SGHTA and FQGNSA. V trimming: 5 bases; J trimming: 0 bases; junction bases outside the gene matches: 7. The CDR3 is made up of 16 amino acids. The chain's CDR3 is CASSLVLAASYNEQFF. Written as DNA, the CDR3 is TGTGCCAGCAGCCTAGTCCTAGCGGCCTCCTACAATGAGCAGTTCTTC.

This clonotype was seen ten or more times. This chain uses TRBV3-1 with TRBJ1-2; D ambiguous. This CDR3 spans 14 amino acids. Germline lookup yields CDR1 LGHDT and CDR2 YNNKEL (reference sequence). V lost 5 bases and J 0 bases, leaving 10 bases between the germline ends. The CDR3 reads CASSNPWSNYGYTF. CDR3 nucleotide sequence: TGTGCCAGCAGCAACCCTTGGTCTAACTATGGCTACACCTTC.

Many counts were recorded for this clonotype. This sequence joins TRBV28 and TRBJ2-5; the match to TRBD2 covers 8 bases. Germline trimming cut 5 bases from V and 0 bases from J; bases unmatched to any gene: 5. The V gene's germline CDR1 is MDHEN and CDR2 SYDVKM. There are 15 residues in the CDR3. CDR3 in amino acids: CASSGERENQETQYF. CDR3 coding DNA: TGTGCCAGCAGTGGAGAGCGGGAGAACCAAGAGACCCAGTACTTC.

This clonotype was seen at least ten times. This chain joins TRBV6-5 and TRBJ2-3; the match to TRBD1 covers 7 bases. The germline CDR1 and CDR2 sequences are MNHEY and SVGAGI. CDR3 length: 13 amino acids. With V trimmed by 6 bases and J by 2 bases, 2 bases remained unmatched. CDR3 region: CASRTGNTDTQYF. CDR3 sequence (DNA): TGTGCCAGCAGGACAGGGAACACAGATACGCAGTATTTT.

This clonotype was recorded at least ten times. The chain combines TRBV3-1 with TRBJ2-1; D is uncertain. Per germline, CDR1 LGHDT and CDR2 YNNKEL (reference sequence). V was shortened by 0 bases and J by 8 bases, with 5 bases between the two germline ends. CDR3 length equals 12 residues. The chain's CDR3 is CASSQDRYEQFF. CDR3 nucleotide sequence: TGTGCCAGCAGCCAAGATCGCTATGAGCAGTTCTTC.

This clonotype has only a few counts. The junction and the germline gene differ at one end; a read error may be behind it. This rearrangement joins TRBV19 to TRBJ2-4, with TRBD2 identical over 7 bases. The CDR3 runs to 13 residues. The V gene's germline CDR1 is LNHDA and CDR2 SQIVND (reference sequence). The DNA of the CDR3 is TGTGCAAGTAGGGAGGGGCCCAAAAACATTCAGTACTTC. As protein: CASREGPKNIQYF.

For this clonotype: A read error is possible here, since a much larger clone lies one base away. This chain connects TRBV6-6 to TRBJ2-3, with D perhaps matching TRBD2 (5 bases). The CDR3 is 13 amino acids. CDR1 is MNHNY, CDR2 SVGAGI, per germline (reference sequence). V lost 4 bases and J lost 4, with 9 bases in between. The CDR3 nucleotides are TGTGCCAGCAGTTTGGACTCCTCAGATACGCAGTATTTT. This translates into CASSLDSSDTQYF.

This clonotype was observed many times. In DNA, the CDR3 is TGCGCCAGCAGCTTGGGACAAAATAATGAAAAACTGTTTTTT. Protein sequence: CASSLGQNNEKLFF. J is TRBJ1-4 and V is TRBV5-1; D is unclear. V lost 0 bases and J 4 bases, leaving 7 bases between the germline ends. CDR1 and CDR2 from the germline V gene are SGHRS and YFSETQ. The CDR3 spans 14 residues.

This clonotype was recorded a few times. The chain uses TRBV20-1 and TRBJ2-1; TRBD2 matches at 16 bases. The CDR3 sequence is 20 residues long. Looked up from germline, CDR1 is DFQATT and CDR2 is SNEGSKA (reference sequence). J lost 3 bases, V lost 1 base, and 12 bases had no gene match. The CDR3 bases are TGCAGTGCTAGAGGAACCCCCGGGACTAGCGGGAGGGCCGTCTACAATGAGCAGTTCTTC. Protein product: CSARGTPGTSGRAVYNEQFF.

This clonotype has at least ten counts. CDR3 sequence: CASRMAGTSGSFSTDTQYF. In nucleotides, the CDR3 is TGCGCCAGCAGAATGGCCGGGACTAGCGGGAGTTTTAGCACAGATACGCAGTATTTT. The gene calls are TRBV5-1 and TRBJ2-3; TRBD2 aligns across 14 bases. Germline V lookup: CDR1 SGHRS, CDR2 YFSETQ. The trim removed 5 bases at V and 0 bases at J, leaving 11 bases unmatched. The CDR3 has 19 residues.

The chain combines TRBV6-2 or TRBV6-3 with TRBJ2-5; D possibly corresponds to TRBD1 (6 bases). Trimming left V 2 bases short and J 1 base short, with 11 bases between. CDR3 length: 15 residues. Germline V CDR1 and CDR2: MNHEY, SVGEGT. For the CDR3, the DNA is TGTGCCAGCAGTTACCCTCAGGGGACCCAAGAGACCCAGTACTTC. As protein: CASSYPQGTQETQYF.

V gene TRBV11-2 combines with J gene TRBJ2-7; D uncertain. The CDR3 extends over 14 amino acids. Germline CDR1 is SGHAT and CDR2 is FQNNGV. Trimming shortened V by 1 base and J by 0 bases, and 7 bases separated the two germline ends. The CDR3 region has the DNA TGTGCCAGCAGCTTAGGGCAGAGCTCCTACGAGCAGTACTTC. Amino acids: CASSLGQSSYEQYF.

This clonotype showed up many times. The genes are TRBV5-1 and TRBJ2-7, with D perhaps TRBD1 (7 bases). The CDR3 sequence is 15 residues long. From germline, CDR1 is SGHRS and CDR2 YFSETQ. With 5 bases removed from V and 1 base from J, the gap between germline ends came to 16 bases. CDR3 coding DNA: TGCGCCAGCAGTTTCGCAGGGGGGCCTTCCTACGAGCAGTACTTC. Its translation is CASSFAGGPSYEQYF.

At least ten counts were recorded for this clonotype. The chain is built from TRBV11-2 and TRBJ2-3; possibly TRBD2 for D (6 bases). Germline CDR1 reads SGHAT; CDR2 reads FQNNGV. The CDR3 is 15 residues long. V was clipped by 5 bases and J by 3 bases, with 15 bases between them. CDR3 nucleotide sequence: TGTGCCAGCAGCCCTTTTGTAGGGAGGACAGATACGCAGTATTTT. Amino acid sequence: CASSPFVGRTDTQYF.

Ten or more counts support this clonotype. The rearrangement uses TRBV30 and TRBJ1-6; 7 positions agree with TRBD1. The CDR3 runs to 14 residues. V was clipped by 7 bases and J by 9 bases; unmatched bases: 12. Germline CDR1 reads GTSNPN; CDR2 reads SVGIG (reference sequence). The CDR3: CASGGGQPSSPLHF. The CDR3 DNA follows: TGTGCCTCCGGAGGGGGACAGCCGAGTTCACCCCTCCACTTT.

This clonotype was seen ten or more times. CDR3 sequence: CATARGNEQFF. CDR3 DNA sequence: TGTGCCACCGCCAGGGGCAATGAGCAGTTCTTC. This chain uses TRBV24-1 with TRBJ2-1; D might be TRBD1 (6 bases). The germline V and J ends were trimmed by 9 bases and 6 bases, with 8 bases remaining between them. Germline CDR1 reads KGHDR; CDR2 reads SFDVKD. CDR3 length equals 11 residues.

This clonotype appeared many times. V usage is TRBV6-6 and J usage is TRBJ2-7; 9 bases line up with TRBD1. Germline-derived CDR1 and CDR2 are MNHNY and SVGAGI (reference sequence). V trimming: 7 bases; J trimming: 3 bases; junction bases outside the gene matches: 7. The CDR3 loop spans 14 amino acids. CDR3 residues: CASTTRQGDYEQYF. The CDR3 DNA follows: TGTGCCAGCACCACCCGACAGGGGGACTACGAGCAGTACTTC.

This clonotype was observed a handful of times. The chain combines TRBV6-5 with TRBJ2-7; TRBD1 matches at 7 bases. Germline V gives CDR1 MNHEY, CDR2 SVGAGI. J gave up 2 bases and V 5 bases, and 6 bases lay outside the gene matches. The CDR3 loop spans 14 amino acids. CDR3 protein: CASSPWDSAYEQYF. For the CDR3, the DNA is TGTGCCAGCAGTCCCTGGGACAGCGCCTACGAGCAGTACTTC.

There are many counts of this clonotype. The chain employs TRBV15 and TRBJ1-2, with D hard to call. The CDR3 length is 14 residues. Trimming removed 0 bases at V and 5 bases at J, with 10 bases between. The V gene's germline CDR1 is LNHNV and CDR2 YYDKDF (reference sequence). CDR3 nucleotides: TGTGCCACCAGCAGAGATTCGGCGGGGTATGGCTACACCTTC. Translated, it gives CATSRDSAGYGYTF.

There are a few counts of this clonotype. The chain joins TRBV7-9 to TRBJ1-4; the match to TRBD1 covers 7 bases. V trimming: 5 bases; J trimming: 8 bases; junction bases outside the gene matches: 8. The CDR3 has 14 amino acids. CDR1 and CDR2 (germline): SEHNR, FQNEAQ (reference sequence). CDR3 coding DNA: TGTGCCAGCAGCGCGACAGGGAGAGGCGAAAAACTGTTTTTT. Its protein product is CASSATGRGEKLFF.

This clonotype was counted at least ten times. J is TRBJ1-5 and V is TRBV2; D gene ambiguous. Germline CDR1 and CDR2: SNHLY and FYNNEI. Trimming pared 7 bases from V and 0 bases from J, leaving 10 bases between. The CDR3 covers 14 residues. This chain's CDR3 is CASTRLYSNQPQHF. DNA for the CDR3: TGTGCCAGCACTCGACTTTATAGCAATCAGCCCCAGCATTTT.

The table lists this clonotype with many counts. CDR3 amino acids: CASSYSRRHTYSPLHF. The CDR3, as DNA: TGTGCCAGCAGTTACTCGAGACGTCATACCTATTCACCCCTCCACTTT. This sequence joins TRBV6-6 and TRBJ1-6; unclear D gene. V lost 0 bases and J lost 8, with 14 bases in between. Germline lookup yields CDR1 MNHNY and CDR2 SVGAGI (reference sequence). CDR3 length equals 16 residues.

This clonotype was counted between two and nine times. This chain connects TRBV20-1 to TRBJ2-1; 9 bases align to TRBD1. The CDR3 spans 15 residues. The J segment lost 7 bases and the V segment lost 0 bases, leaving 7 bases of the junction unmatched. The germline V gene has CDR1 DFQATT and CDR2 SNEGSKA (reference sequence). The DNA for the CDR3 is TGCAGTGCTAGAGATCCCACAGGGGGCAAGAATGAGCAGTTCTTC. Its translation is CSARDPTGGKNEQFF.

There are many counts of this clonotype. CDR3 sequence (DNA): TGCAGTGCTAGACCCGGGACTAGCAGGAATGAGCAGTTCTTC. It codes for CSARPGTSRNEQFF. V usage is TRBV20-1 and J usage is TRBJ2-1; 9 positions agree with TRBD2. CDR1 and CDR2 from the germline V gene are DFQATT and SNEGSKA (reference sequence). The CDR3 spans 14 residues. V lost 2 bases, J lost 7 bases, and 6 bases stayed unmatched.

This rearrangement joins TRBV5-5 to TRBJ1-2; D unclear. Trimming took 0 bases from V and 1 from J, leaving 13 bases between them. This CDR3 region has 16 residues. CDR1 is SGHKS, CDR2 YYEKEE, per germline (reference sequence). Here the CDR3 DNA reads TGTGCCAGCAGCTTGGAGTCGACACCTCTTAACTATGGCTACACCTTC. Translated, it gives CASSLESTPLNYGYTF.

This clonotype was detected once. The chain recombines TRBV7-2 with TRBJ2-1, with TRBD2 matching over 14 bases. Unmatched junction bases numbered 7, after V lost 5 bases and J lost 4 bases. CDR3 size: 17 residues. Germline CDR1 and CDR2: SGHTA and FQGNSA. CDR3 protein: CASSRGTSGGPYNEQFF. In nucleotides, the CDR3 is TGTGCCAGCAGCCGTGGGACTAGCGGGGGCCCATACAATGAGCAGTTCTTC.

This clonotype was recorded many times. The chain employs TRBV7-9 and TRBJ1-4; D ambiguous. Germline CDR1 reads SEHNR; CDR2 reads FQNEAQ (reference sequence). Trimming pared 2 bases from V and 3 bases from J, leaving 7 bases between. The CDR3 length is 14 residues. The CDR3 DNA reads as TGTGCCAGCAGCTTATACGGGTCTAATGAAAAACTGTTTTTT. This translates into CASSLYGSNEKLFF.

J is TRBJ1-2 and V is TRBV6-2 or TRBV6-3; D uncertain. V shed 2 bases and J shed 5 bases, with 15 bases lying between them. CDR3 length: 15 amino acids. Germline lookup yields CDR1 MNHEY and CDR2 SVGEGT. The CDR3 DNA sequence: TGTGCCAGCAGTTACGCGGACCCCGTAGGGTATGGCTACACCTTC. This gives the protein CASSYADPVGYGYTF.

This clonotype was counted ten times or more. The gene calls are TRBV5-6 and TRBJ1-4, with D unresolved. There are 15 residues in the CDR3. The V gene's germline CDR1 is SGHDT and CDR2 YYEEEE. V was cut by 0 bases and J by 1 base, with 7 bases left in between. The CDR3 is CASSLVQRTNEKLFF. The CDR3 bases are TGTGCCAGCAGCTTGGTCCAGAGAACTAATGAAAAACTGTTTTTT.